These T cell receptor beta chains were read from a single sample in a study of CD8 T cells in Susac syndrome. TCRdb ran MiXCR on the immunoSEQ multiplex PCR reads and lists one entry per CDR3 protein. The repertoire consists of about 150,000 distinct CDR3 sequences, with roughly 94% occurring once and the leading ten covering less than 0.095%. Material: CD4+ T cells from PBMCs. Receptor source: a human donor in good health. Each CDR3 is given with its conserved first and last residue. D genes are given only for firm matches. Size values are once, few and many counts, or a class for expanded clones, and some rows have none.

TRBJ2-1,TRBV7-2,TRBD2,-,CASSRVTSGPYNEQFF,TGTGCCAGCAGCCGAGTAACTAGCGGCCCTTACAATGAGCAGTTCTTC
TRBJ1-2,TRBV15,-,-,CATSMTALYGYTF,TGTGCCACCAGCATGACCGCTCTCTATGGCTACACCTTC
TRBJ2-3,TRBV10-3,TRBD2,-,CAIRPGGITDTQYF,TGTGCCATCAGGCCGGGGGGGATCACAGATACGCAGTATTTT
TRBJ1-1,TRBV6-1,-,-,CASSITGTAEAFF,TGTGCCAGCAGCATCACCGGGACGGCTGAAGCTTTCTTT
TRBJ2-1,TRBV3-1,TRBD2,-,CASSLPSGRARNEQFF,TGTGCCAGCAGCCTCCCTAGCGGGAGGGCGAGGAATGAGCAGTTCTTC
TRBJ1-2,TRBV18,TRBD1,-,CASSQGQANYGYTF,TGTGCCAGCTCACAGGGACAGGCTAACTATGGCTACACCTTC
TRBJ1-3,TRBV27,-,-,CASSFDSKRNTIYF,TGTGCCAGCAGTTTTGACAGTAAAAGAAACACCATATATTTT
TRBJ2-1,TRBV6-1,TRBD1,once,CASSAPGQGANNEQFF,TGTGCCAGCAGTGCTCCGGGACAGGGGGCCAACAATGAGCAGTTCTTC
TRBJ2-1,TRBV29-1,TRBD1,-,CSVERTGGFEQFF,TGCAGCGTTGAAAGGACAGGGGGCTTCGAGCAGTTCTTC
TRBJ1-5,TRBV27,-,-,CASSLEVNQPQHF,TGTGCCAGCAGTTTAGAGGTTAATCAGCCCCAGCATTTT
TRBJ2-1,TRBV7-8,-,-,CASSLGGPSSYNEQFF,TGTGCCAGCAGCCTGGGAGGCCCGAGCTCCTACAATGAGCAGTTCTTC
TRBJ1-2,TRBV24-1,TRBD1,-,CATRRTGGDGYTF,TGTGCCACCAGGAGGACAGGGGGAGATGGCTACACCTTC
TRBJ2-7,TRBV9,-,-,CASSVGNGGGYEQYF,TGTGCCAGCAGCGTAGGTAACGGGGGCGGCTACGAGCAGTACTTC
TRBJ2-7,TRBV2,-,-,CASSAKYEQYF,TGTGCCAGCAGTGCGAAGTACGAGCAGTACTTC
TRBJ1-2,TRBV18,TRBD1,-,CASSPRQDRETTF,TGTGCCAGCTCACCACGCCAGGACAGGGAGACAACCTTC
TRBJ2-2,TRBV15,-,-,CAIGGGELFF,TGTGCCATTGGCGGCGGGGAGCTGTTTTTT
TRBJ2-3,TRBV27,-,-,CASSLSGRGSSTDTQYF,TGTGCCAGCAGTTTATCAGGAAGGGGCAGTAGCACAGATACGCAGTATTTT
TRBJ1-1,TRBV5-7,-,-,CASSTDSAAFF,TGTGCCAGCAGCACGGACAGCGCAGCTTTCTTT
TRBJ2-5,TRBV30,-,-,CAWSRDIKQLRTETQYF,TGTGCCTGGAGTAGGGACATCAAACAATTACGCACAGAGACCCAGTACTTC
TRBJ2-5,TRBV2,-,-,CASRQEETQYF,TGTGCCAGCAGACAGGAAGAGACCCAGTACTTC
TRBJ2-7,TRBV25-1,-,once,CASSEGPNQYF,TGTGCCAGCAGTGAAGGCCCGAATCAGTACTTC
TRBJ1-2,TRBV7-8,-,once,CASSRPGWYGYTF,TGTGCCAGCAGCCGCCCCGGGTGGTATGGCTACACCTTC
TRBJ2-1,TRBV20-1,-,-,CSASRLVYNEQFF,TGCAGTGCTAGTAGACTTGTTTACAATGAGCAGTTCTTC
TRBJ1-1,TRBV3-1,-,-,CASSQDLVSGAFF,TGTGCCAGCAGCCAAGATTTGGTGTCGGGGGCTTTCTTT
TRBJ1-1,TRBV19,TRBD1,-,CASGRTGVNTEAFF,TGTGCCAGTGGAAGGACAGGGGTGAACACTGAAGCTTTCTTT
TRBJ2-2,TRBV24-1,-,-,CATSLGSGELFF,TGTGCCACCAGTCTCGGTTCCGGGGAGCTGTTTTTT
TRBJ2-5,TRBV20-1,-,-,CSAQRETQYF,TGCAGTGCCCAGCGAGAGACCCAGTACTTC
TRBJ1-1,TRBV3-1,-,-,CASSQEGFEAFF,TGTGCCAGCAGCCAAGAGGGGTTTGAAGCTTTCTTT
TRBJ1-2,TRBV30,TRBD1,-,CAWSAGTDRYGYTF,TGTGCCTGGAGTGCCGGGACAGATCGCTATGGCTACACCTTC
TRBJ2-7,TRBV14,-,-,CASSQVSPYEQYF,TGTGCCAGCAGCCAAGTGTCACCCTACGAGCAGTACTTC
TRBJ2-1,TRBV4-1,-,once,CASSQDRLLAQFF,TGCGCCAGCAGCCAAGATCGTTTACTAGCCCAGTTCTTC
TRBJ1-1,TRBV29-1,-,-,CSVGQMNTEAFF,TGCAGCGTTGGACAGATGAACACTGAAGCTTTCTTT
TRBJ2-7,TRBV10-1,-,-,CASSESLPGEQYF,TGCGCCAGCAGTGAGTCTCTACCTGGAGAGCAGTACTTC
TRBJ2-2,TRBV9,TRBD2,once,CASSVVMRERPGELFF,TGTGCCAGCAGCGTAGTGATGCGGGAGAGGCCCGGGGAGCTGTTTTTT
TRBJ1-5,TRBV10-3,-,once,CAISEGRRNSNQPQHF,TGTGCCATCAGTGAAGGGAGGAGGAATAGCAATCAGCCCCAGCATTTT
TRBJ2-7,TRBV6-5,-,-,CASRRAGSSYEQYF,TGTGCCAGCAGAAGGGCGGGAAGCTCCTACGAGCAGTACTTC
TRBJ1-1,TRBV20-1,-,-,CSAVLPMRTEAFF,TGCAGTGCTGTGCTCCCGATGAGAACTGAAGCTTTCTTT
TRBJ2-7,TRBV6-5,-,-,CASSYSALGQLAAYEQYF,TGTGCCAGCAGTTACTCGGCTCTAGGACAGCTAGCGGCCTACGAGCAGTACTTC
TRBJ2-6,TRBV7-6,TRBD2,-,CASSSRLAGAHSGANVLTF,TGTGCCAGCAGCTCTCGACTAGCGGGAGCGCACTCTGGGGCCAACGTCCTGACTTTC
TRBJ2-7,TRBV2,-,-,CASSGDTLQEQYF,TGTGCCAGCAGTGGGGACACCCTTCAAGAGCAGTACTTC
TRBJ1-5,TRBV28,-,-,CASSRGEAKNQPQHF,TGTGCCAGCAGTCGGGGGGAGGCGAAAAATCAGCCCCAGCATTTT
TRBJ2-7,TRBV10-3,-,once,CAISAHYEQYF,TGTGCCATCAGTGCTCACTACGAGCAGTACTTC
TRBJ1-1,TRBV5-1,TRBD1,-,CASSLGQGWNTEAFF,TGCGCCAGCAGCTTGGGACAGGGGTGGAACACTGAAGCTTTCTTT